This T cell receptor (beta chain) was documented in a study of cytomegalovirus exposure and HLA in healthy donors. Turning to this clone: Its antigen is undetermined.

Libraries were prepared by immunoSEQ multiplex PCR; TCRdb keeps only in-frame clonotypes and omits some of them. This sample yields 200,000 to 250,000 clones, of which around 90% are seen a single time; approximately 2% belongs to the top ten. The V end was cut by 3 bases, the J end by 0 bases, with 8 bases between. CDR1 is SNHLY, CDR2 FYNNEI, per germline. The CDR3 is made up of 14 amino acids. General study findings and limits: According to a subsequent analysis, TCR clusters identified in the first cohort showed a tendency to co-occur across the 120 or so validation repertoires. The classifier reportedly diagnosed cytomegalovirus status with high sensitivity and specificity. Confirmation was obtained in vitro that a few CMV-associated chains are specific for CMV antigens. Researchers catalogued 164 TCR beta chains as cytomegalovirus-associated.

The clonotype comes from a woman aged 18 to 35 in good health and CMV-seropositive. What was sequenced was PBMCs. The chain couples TRBV2 to TRBJ1-1; D perhaps matches TRBD1 (6 bases). CDR3 in amino acids: CASSEGAMNTEAFF. The CDR3 DNA sequence: TGTGCCAGCAGTGAGGGGGCCATGAACACTGAAGCTTTCTTT.